Following are 20 T cell receptor beta chains from one sample sequenced in a study of blood T cell repertoires in COVID-19. Sequencing was performed with immunoSEQ multiplex PCR; in TCRdb, only in-frame clones are kept and a portion is missing. The sample records 55,000 to 80,000 clones, approximately 92% being singletons. The specimen was peripheral blood. The source is a man over 45 with acute or convalescent COVID-19.

The chain combines TRBV28 with TRBJ2-4; D is unclear. V gave up 5 bases and J gave up 0 bases, with 8 bases separating them. This CDR3 has 14 amino acids. Germline CDR1 MDHEN, CDR2 SYDVKM. Written as DNA, the CDR3 is TGTGCCAGCAGTCGAGGAATAGCCAAAAACATTCAGTACTTC. It specifies CASSRGIAKNIQYF.

V usage is TRBV5-8 and J usage is TRBJ1-5; 8 nucleotides agree with TRBD1. The CDR3 loop spans 15 amino acids. J was trimmed by 1 base and V by 6 bases; bases with no gene match: 6. CDR1 is SGHTS and CDR2 is YDEGEE in the germline V gene. CDR3 nucleotide sequence: TGTGCCAGCACCGACAGGGGCGGCAGCAATCAGCCCCAGCATTTT. Its translation: CASTDRGGSNQPQHF.

The rearrangement uses TRBV25-1 and TRBJ1-4, with 7 bases that match TRBD1. Germline CDR1 and CDR2: MGHDK and SYGVNS. This CDR3 region has 15 residues. The V and J ends lost 0 bases and 11 bases, in that order; junction bases with no gene match: 9. The DNA for the CDR3 is TGTGCCAGCAGTGAATATAGACAGGGAGGTGAGAAACTGTTTTTT. Its protein is CASSEYRQGGEKLFF. The full variable domain, its missing parts supplied by reference TRBV25-1 and TRBJ1-4, is EADIYQTPRYLVIGTGKKITLECSQTMGHDKMYWYQQDPGMELHLIHYSYGVNSTEKGDLSSESTVSRIRTEHFPLTLESARPSHTSQYLCASSEYRQGGEKLFFGSGTQLSVL.

The chain combines TRBV15 with TRBJ2-4, with D possibly matching TRBD2 (5 bases). V lost 1 base, J lost 4 bases, and 20 bases lay in between. CDR1 is LNHNV and CDR2 is YYDKDF in the germline V gene (reference sequence). This CDR3 comprises 18 residues. CDR3 sequence: CATSRVSLRTRTKNIQYF. CDR3 DNA sequence: TGTGCCACCAGCAGAGTGTCCCTCCGGACTCGCACTAAAAACATTCAGTACTTC.

The chain joins TRBV6-2 or TRBV6-3 to TRBJ2-2, with D possibly matching TRBD2 (5 bases). The CDR3 sequence is 14 residues long. The germline V and J ends were trimmed by 5 bases and 1 base, with 8 bases remaining between them. CDR1 is MNHEY and CDR2 is SVGEGT in the germline V gene. The chain's CDR3 is CASSPSGNTGELFF. The DNA for the CDR3 is TGTGCCAGCAGTCCCAGCGGGAACACCGGGGAGCTGTTTTTT.

The chain employs TRBV18 and TRBJ2-1; 7 bases line up with TRBD2. The CDR3 length is 16 residues. J was trimmed by 0 bases and V by 4 bases; bases with no gene match: 6. Per the germline V gene, CDR1 is KGHSH and CDR2 is LQKENI. The CDR3 spells CASSLSGASSYNEQFF. CDR3 nucleotides: TGTGCCAGCTCACTGAGCGGGGCGAGCTCCTACAATGAGCAGTTCTTC.

This clone was seen once. The rearrangement joins TRBV19 to TRBJ1-4, with a tentative D call TRBD1 (5 bases). Germline assignment: CDR1 LNHDA and CDR2 SQIVND (reference sequence). V lost 6 bases and J 1 base, leaving 9 bases between the germline ends. CDR3 length: 14 amino acids. In nucleotides, the CDR3 is TGTGCCAGTAGCCTGGGGGGAACTAATGAAAAACTGTTTTTT. This gives the protein CASSLGGTNEKLFF.

This chain connects TRBV7-9 to TRBJ1-2; tentatively, D is TRBD1 (5 bases). The germline V gene encodes CDR1 SEHNR and CDR2 FQNEAQ (reference sequence). V was clipped by 5 bases and J by 8 bases, with 21 bases between them. The CDR3 has 15 amino acids. The CDR3 loop is CASSPIGAGALGYTF. The CDR3 bases are TGTGCCAGCAGCCCCATAGGGGCAGGCGCATTGGGCTACACCTTC.

This clone occurred a few times. The rearrangement uses TRBV11-3 and TRBJ2-2; TRBD1 might be the D (5 bases). V lost 0 bases, J lost 4 bases, and 12 bases lay in between. This CDR3 has 16 amino acids. The germline V gene encodes CDR1 SGHNT and CDR2 YENEEA. CDR3 region: CASSLELDKPTGELFF. The CDR3 coding sequence is TGTGCCAGCAGCTTAGAGTTGGACAAACCCACCGGGGAGCTGTTTTTT.

V and J are TRBV7-2 and TRBJ1-1, with D hard to call. Germline assignment: CDR1 SGHTA and CDR2 FQGNSA. V dropped 5 bases and J dropped 0 bases, with 13 bases sitting between them. The CDR3 spans 15 residues. The CDR3 coding sequence is TGTGCCAGCAGCCCCCTGGCGGGGATGAACACTGAAGCTTTCTTT. It specifies CASSPLAGMNTEAFF.

V and J are TRBV28 and TRBJ1-2, with a possible D match to TRBD1 (5 bases). V lost 8 bases and J 3 bases, leaving 7 bases between the germline ends. The CDR3 sequence is 11 residues long. Looked up from germline, CDR1 is MDHEN and CDR2 is SYDVKM. The CDR3 nucleotides read TGTGCCAGCCTACAGGACTATGGCTACACCTTC. Translating it yields CASLQDYGYTF.

The CDR3 sequence: CASSDLWSSGANVLTF. CDR3 sequence (DNA): TGTGCCAGCAGTGACTTATGGAGCTCTGGGGCCAACGTCCTGACTTTC. This sequence joins TRBV2 and TRBJ2-6; no clear D. The CDR3 runs 16 residues. The V and J ends lost 3 bases and 0 bases respectively, with 9 bases between them. CDR1 SNHLY and CDR2 FYNNEI come from the germline V gene.

The rearrangement links TRBV6-2 or TRBV6-3 to TRBJ1-5; TRBD1 aligns across 7 bases. Germline lookup yields CDR1 MNHEY and CDR2 SVGEGT. With 4 bases clipped from V and 6 bases from J, the junction kept 9 bases outside the gene matches. The CDR3 contains 15 residues. DNA of the CDR3: TGTGCCAGCAGTTCCAGGGGGTTGTCAAGTCAGCCCCAGCATTTT. Encoded protein: CASSSRGLSSQPQHF.

This rearrangement joins TRBV19 to TRBJ2-2; D not certain. This CDR3 region has 15 residues. Deletions cut 1 base from V and 0 bases from J, with 6 bases between. From germline, CDR1 is LNHDA and CDR2 SQIVND (reference sequence). CDR3 coding DNA: TGTGCCAGTAGTATAGTAACAGCGAACACCGGGGAGCTGTTTTTT. As protein: CASSIVTANTGELFF.

This sequence joins TRBV5-1 and TRBJ1-6, with 9 bases matching TRBD1. V lost 4 bases and J lost 6; bases outside the gene matches: 5. This CDR3 spans 15 amino acids. CDR1 is SGHRS, CDR2 YFSETQ, per germline. CDR3 amino acids: CASSGGQGINSPLHF. The CDR3 DNA follows: TGCGCCAGCAGCGGGGGACAGGGAATTAATTCACCCCTCCACTTT.

The chain is built from TRBV7-7 and TRBJ2-7; 15 positions match TRBD2. Trimming took 2 bases from V and 2 from J; bases not matched to a gene: 7. Germline assignment: CDR1 SSHAT and CDR2 FNYEAQ (reference sequence). The CDR3 contains 18 residues. The chain's CDR3 is CASSLTGLAGGFTYEQYV. The CDR3 nucleotides are TGTGCCAGCAGCTTAACCGGACTAGCGGGAGGGTTCACCTACGAGCAGTACGTC.

This chain uses TRBV3-1 (or the pseudogene TRBV3-2) with TRBJ2-3; possible D gene TRBD2, 5 bases. Germline V gene data show CDR1 as LGHDT and CDR2 as YNNKEL (reference sequence). V was pared by 1 base and J by 0 bases, with 5 bases between. There are 14 residues in the CDR3. DNA of the CDR3: TGTGCCAGCAGCCAAGGACTAAGCACAGATACGCAGTATTTT. Its translation is CASSQGLSTDTQYF.

The chain is built from TRBV11-3 and TRBJ2-2; maybe TRBD1 (5 bases). V was clipped by 1 base and J by 3 bases, with 12 bases between them. This CDR3 is 16 amino acids long. The germline V gene encodes CDR1 SGHNT and CDR2 YENEEA. The DNA of the CDR3 is TGTGCCAGCAGCTTAGGGGGCACCAGGGACACCGGGGAGCTGTTTTTT. As protein: CASSLGGTRDTGELFF.

The genes are TRBV18 and TRBJ2-1; 10 bases fit TRBD2. This CDR3 comprises 15 residues. The germline V gene encodes CDR1 KGHSH and CDR2 LQKENI. After removal of 4 bases from V and 5 bases from J, the junction contained 5 bases not matched to a gene. CDR3 residues: CASSRGLADNNEQFF. As DNA, the CDR3 is TGTGCCAGCTCACGAGGACTAGCGGACAACAATGAGCAGTTCTTC.

This chain joins TRBV7-8 and TRBJ1-1; no definite D call. V lost 5 bases, J lost 1 base, and 20 bases lay in between. The CDR3 length is 17 residues. Germline lookup yields CDR1 SGHVS and CDR2 FQNEAQ. The CDR3 loop reads CASSRLATGAKNTEAFF. CDR3 DNA sequence: TGTGCCAGCAGCCGCCTCGCGACGGGAGCAAAGAACACTGAAGCTTTCTTT.